This T cell receptor (beta chain) was obtained from a study of cytomegalovirus exposure and HLA in healthy donors. PCR primers comprised 60 Vbeta and 13 Jbeta primers. The data were produced by immunoSEQ multiplex PCR, yet TCRdb's version contains in-frame clones alone and is incomplete. The repertoire consists of some 45,000 clones, with around 70% occurring once and the leading ten covering around 3.5%. V was shortened by 6 bases and J by 1 base, with 15 bases between the two germline ends. Per germline, CDR1 SNHLY and CDR2 FYNNEI. The CDR3 loop spans 15 amino acids. This clone has a handful of counts.

The sample comprised PBMCs. The rearrangement joins TRBV2 to TRBJ1-1; tentatively, D is TRBD1 (5 bases). The clonotype was recovered from a woman aged 30 to 39 in good health and CMV-seronegative. The CDR3 sequence is CASRGFWGKNTEAFF. The CDR3 DNA reads TGTGCCAGCAGGGGCTTCTGGGGCAAGAACACTGAAGCTTTCTTT.